This is a list of T cell receptor beta chains from one sample in a study of OX40 agonist ivuxolimab in advanced cancers. Produced via immunoSEQ multiplex PCR; TCRdb's table is partial and in-frame only. The data contain about 69,000 clones, 90% of them singletons. Material: CD4+ or CD8+ T cells sorted from blood, obtained in a trial of the OX40 agonist ivuxolimab. These receptors all come from an adult with an advanced solid tumor such as melanoma, head and neck, liver or kidney cancer. The CDR3 runs from the conserved cysteine through the conserved F or W. The D gene is left open where the match is weak. Rows may omit the clone size; those that give it use once, few, many or a size class.

v_call	clone_size	d_call	j_call	cdr3_nt	cdr3_aa
TRBV7-9	-	-	TRBJ1-2	TGTGCCAGCAGCCCCGCGCTAGGGCCGATCAGGGGCTACACCTTC	CASSPALGPIRGYTF
TRBV15	-	-	TRBJ2-7	TGTGCCACCAGTATGTTGACGGGGATCTACGAGCAGTACTTC	CATSMLTGIYEQYF
TRBV4-1	-	-	TRBJ2-5	TGCGCCAGCAGCCACCCTCAAGAGACCCAGTACTTC	CASSHPQETQYF
TRBV5-4	-	-	TRBJ2-1	TGTGCCAGCAGCTTGGGGGCGGGCAGCTCCTACAATGAGCAGTTCTTC	CASSLGAGSSYNEQFF
TRBV7-2	-	TRBD2	TRBJ2-5	TGTGCCAGCAGCTGGGGAGGGACTAGGGGCCCGGAGACCCAGTACTTC	CASSWGGTRGPETQYF
TRBV28	-	-	TRBJ1-1	TGTGCCAGCAGTTGGTCCCGCGCAGGGCGTTTTAGGGTGAACACTGAAGCTTTCTTT	CASSWSRAGRFRVNTEAFF
TRBV5-8	-	TRBD1	TRBJ2-1	TGTGCCAGCAGCGTGACAGGGTATGAGCAGTTCTTC	CASSVTGYEQFF
TRBV7-2	-	TRBD2	TRBJ2-7	TGTGCCAGCAGCTTCTTCGGGACTAGCGGGAAATACGAGCAGTACTTC	CASSFFGTSGKYEQYF
TRBV4-2	-	-	TRBJ1-6	TGTGCCAGCAGCCAAAGGCGGGCCCCTACAGGGTCCTTAACCCTCCACTTT	CASSQRRAPTGSLTLHF
TRBV5-4	-	TRBD1	TRBJ2-1	TGTGCCAGCAGCTTGAGGTCAGGGGGTTCCTACAATGAGCAGTTCTTC	CASSLRSGGSYNEQFF
TRBV5-1	-	TRBD1	TRBJ1-4	TGCGCCAGCAGCTTCAACAGGGGTGGCGAAAAACTGTTTTTT	CASSFNRGGEKLFF
TRBV4-3	-	TRBD2	TRBJ2-3	TGCGCCAGCAGCCAAGGCGGGGCTAGCGGGCGGACCACAGATACGCAGTATTTT	CASSQGGASGRTTDTQYF
TRBV7-8	-	-	TRBJ1-1	TGTGCCAGCAGCTTAGGACGCCGCGAAGCTTTCTTT	CASSLGRREAFF
TRBV5-4	few	TRBD2	TRBJ2-7	TGTGCCAGCAGCGGGGGGACTAGCGGCGAGCAGTACTTC	CASSGGTSGEQYF
TRBV5-1	-	-	TRBJ1-2	TGCGCCAGCAGCTTGGACTCGCATGGCTACACCTTC	CASSLDSHGYTF
TRBV6-5	-	-	TRBJ1-2	TGTGCCAGCAGTTACTCTTTATTGGACAGTAACTATGGCTACACCTTC	CASSYSLLDSNYGYTF
TRBV11-2	-	-	TRBJ2-4	TGTGCCAGCAGTTCCTCGGGTCGAGCCAAAAACATTCAGTACTTC	CASSSSGRAKNIQYF
TRBV7-2	-	TRBD2	TRBJ2-7	TGTGCCAGCAGCTTACTCGGGACTAGCGGGAACTACGAGCAGTACTTC	CASSLLGTSGNYEQYF
TRBV14	-	TRBD1	TRBJ2-2	TGTGCCAGCAGTCTCCAACAGGGGAAGGGTGCCGGGGAGCTGTTTTTT	CASSLQQGKGAGELFF
TRBV30	-	TRBD2	TRBJ2-2	TGTGCCTGGAGTGTATTCCTCCTGGGCGGGAGTAAAACCGGGGAGCTGTTTTTT	CAWSVFLLGGSKTGELFF
TRBV5-1	-	-	TRBJ2-1	TGCGCCAGCAGCCTCGGGACCTGGGATGAGCAGTTCTTC	CASSLGTWDEQFF
TRBV6-1	-	-	TRBJ2-5	TGTGCCAGCAGTGCTTCTCGGGAGACCCAGTACTTC	CASSASRETQYF
TRBV7-9	-	TRBD2	TRBJ2-7	TGTGCCAGCAGCTTATCTAGCGGGTTCACCTACGAGCAGTACTTC	CASSLSSGFTYEQYF
TRBV5-4	-	-	TRBJ2-3	TGTGCCAGCAGCTTGCAGGGAGGCTCAGATACGCAGTATTTT	CASSLQGGSDTQYF
TRBV7-9	once	-	TRBJ2-5	TGTGCCAGCAGCTTAGTAAAAGAGACCCAGTACTTC	CASSLVKETQYF
TRBV11-3	-	-	TRBJ2-2	TGTGCCAGCAGCTCTTACACCGGGGAGCTGTTTTTT	CASSSYTGELFF
TRBV28	-	TRBD2	TRBJ2-2	TGTGCCAGCAGCCGGGGACTAGCGATCCGGGAGCTGTTTTTT	CASSRGLAIRELFF
TRBV7-2	-	-	TRBJ2-5	TGTGCCAGCAGCTTCGGGGAGACCCAGTACTTC	CASSFGETQYF
TRBV7-3	-	-	TRBJ2-5	TGTGCCAGCAGCTCGAACGTAGTTGGGGGAGAGACCCAGTACTTC	CASSSNVVGGETQYF
TRBV2	-	-	TRBJ2-1	TGTGCCAGCTCCATCGGCGGGAACCCTCGCAATGAGCAGTTCTTC	CASSIGGNPRNEQFF
TRBV7-3	-	TRBD2	TRBJ2-7	TGTGCCAGCAGCTTAATGGGACTAGCCCACGAGCAGTACTTC	CASSLMGLAHEQYF
TRBV5-1	-	TRBD2	TRBJ2-1	TGCGCCAGCTCTCTAATAGCGGGATCCTACAATGAGCAGTTCTTC	CASSLIAGSYNEQFF
TRBV5-1	-	TRBD2	TRBJ2-2	TGCGCCAGCAGCTTGCCTAGCGGAGTCACCGGGGAGCTGTTTTTT	CASSLPSGVTGELFF
TRBV28	-	TRBD2	TRBJ2-7	TGTGCCAGCAGTTTGCCGACTAGCGGGAGGCTTACCTACGAGCAGTACTTC	CASSLPTSGRLTYEQYF
TRBV30	-	TRBD2	TRBJ2-7	TGTGCCTGGATGCTAGCGGGAGGGCGGGGCGAGCAGTACTTC	CAWMLAGGRGEQYF
TRBV7-3	-	TRBD2	TRBJ2-1	TGTGCCAGCAGCCTCAGACTAGCGGGATACAATGAGCAGTTCTTC	CASSLRLAGYNEQFF
TRBV6-5	-	-	TRBJ1-2	TGTGCCAGCACCCAAACAGGGACCTATGGCTACACCTTC	CASTQTGTYGYTF
TRBV7-9	-	-	TRBJ1-5	TGTGCCAGCAGCTTAAAGGATCCGGGGCCCCAGCATTTT	CASSLKDPGPQHF
TRBV6-5	-	-	TRBJ2-3	TGTGCCAGCTCCGTCGGGGGTGCTGGGGATACGCAGTATTTT	CASSVGGAGDTQYF
TRBV29-1	-	-	TRBJ2-7	TGCAGCGTTGCCCGCTGGGGGGCAGCCTACGAGCAGTACTTC	CSVARWGAAYEQYF
TRBV6-5	-	-	TRBJ2-2	TGTGCCAGCAGTTTTTTCGGGTCTAGGCGGGCCGGGGAGCTGTTTTTT	CASSFFGSRRAGELFF
TRBV18	-	TRBD2	TRBJ2-7	TGTGCCAGCTCACCTGGACTAGGAGAGAACGAGCAGTACTTC	CASSPGLGENEQYF
TRBV20-1	-	-	TRBJ1-2	TGCAGTGCTAACGGGAACTATGGCTACACCTTC	CSANGNYGYTF
TRBV25-1	-	TRBD2	TRBJ2-3	TGTGCCAGCAGTGAGGGGAGCGGGAGTGGCACAGATACGCAGTATTTT	CASSEGSGSGTDTQYF
TRBV7-9	-	TRBD1	TRBJ2-5	TGTGCCAGCAGCAGACTGCCGGACAGGGGCGGAGAGACCCAGTACTTC	CASSRLPDRGGETQYF
TRBV6-5	-	-	TRBJ2-2	TGTGCCAGCAGTCATACCGGGGAGCTGTTTTTT	CASSHTGELFF
TRBV28	-	TRBD2	TRBJ2-3	TGTGCCAGCAGTGGGGGGGACACAGATACGCAGTATTTT	CASSGGDTDTQYF
TRBV28	-	TRBD1	TRBJ1-1	TGTGCCAGCAGTCCGGGACAGGGGAACACTGAAGCTTTCTTT	CASSPGQGNTEAFF
TRBV28	-	-	TRBJ1-5	TGTGCCAGCAGTTTAGGGGGGGCCTTGGATCAGCCCCAGCATTTT	CASSLGGALDQPQHF
TRBV27	-	TRBD1	TRBJ2-2	TGTGCCAGCAGTTCGACAGGGGGCTTGCTGTTTTTT	CASSSTGGLLFF
TRBV11-2	once	-	TRBJ2-5	TGTGCCAGCAGCCACCTGAGGGAGACCCAGTACTTC	CASSHLRETQYF
TRBV6-1	-	-	TRBJ2-2	TGTGCCAGCAGTGAAGTTTACACCGGGGAGCTGTTTTTT	CASSEVYTGELFF